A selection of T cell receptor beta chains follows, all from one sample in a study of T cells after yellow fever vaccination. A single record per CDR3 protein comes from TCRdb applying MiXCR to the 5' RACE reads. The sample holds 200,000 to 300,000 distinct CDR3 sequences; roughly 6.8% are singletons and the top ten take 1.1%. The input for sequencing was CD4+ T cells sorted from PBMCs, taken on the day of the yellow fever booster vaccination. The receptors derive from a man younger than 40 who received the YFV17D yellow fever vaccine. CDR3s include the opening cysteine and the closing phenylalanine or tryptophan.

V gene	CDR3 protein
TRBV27	CASHPHMNTGELFF
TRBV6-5	CASRKLNTQYF
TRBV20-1	CSARDSTGRKETQYF
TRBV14	CASSPRRLLRDEQYF
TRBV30	CAWTSQGITDTQYF
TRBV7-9	CASSFYGQNTEAFF
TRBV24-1	CATSEPYSNQPQHF
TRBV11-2	CASSTSGISGYTF
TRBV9	CASSLGPIRGNTEAFF
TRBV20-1	CSAPNPAAGGHNEQFF
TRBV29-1	CSVTGVGANVLTF
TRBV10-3	CAIGDRAQETQYF
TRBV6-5	CASSLKVLVRNEQFF
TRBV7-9	CASSFSGAYNEQFF
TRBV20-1	CSAEGSSDEQYF
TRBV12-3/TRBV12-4	CASSFLPQIPKSNYGYTF
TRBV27	CASRPFRTGGFSYEQYF
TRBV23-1	CASTVSGTRYKVNEQFF
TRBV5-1	CASSTRDRGTEQYF
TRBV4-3	CASSQANQPPDTQYF
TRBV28	CASSLHLGASSSGTKNIQYF
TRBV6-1	CASSEDRTAGNTIYF
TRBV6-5	CASSLGSIQETQYF
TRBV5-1	CASSWGDDSRGVEQFF
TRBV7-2	CASSRGAIYEQYF
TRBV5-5	CASETLTGYGYTF
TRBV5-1	CASNLQGPYNTDTQYF
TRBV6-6	CASSYFADTQYF
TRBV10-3	CAIKGQGSQETQYF
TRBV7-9	CASSFGQGEGETQYF
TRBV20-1	CSARDQGGGPETEAFF
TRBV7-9	CASSIGTDGGYTEAFF
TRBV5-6	CASSRTPQRVGSEQYF
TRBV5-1	CASSLGGWQNEQYF
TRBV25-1	CASSESQGGPDTQYF
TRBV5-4	CASSLGLGGYEQYF
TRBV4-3	CASSQEGTRGGSAKNIQYF
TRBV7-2	CASSPEARAFGYTF
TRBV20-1	CSASTASSYNEQFF
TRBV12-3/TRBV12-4	CASSLGGSFGELFF
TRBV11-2	CASSPRSGNGYEQYF
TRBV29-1	CSLRGDKGEQYF